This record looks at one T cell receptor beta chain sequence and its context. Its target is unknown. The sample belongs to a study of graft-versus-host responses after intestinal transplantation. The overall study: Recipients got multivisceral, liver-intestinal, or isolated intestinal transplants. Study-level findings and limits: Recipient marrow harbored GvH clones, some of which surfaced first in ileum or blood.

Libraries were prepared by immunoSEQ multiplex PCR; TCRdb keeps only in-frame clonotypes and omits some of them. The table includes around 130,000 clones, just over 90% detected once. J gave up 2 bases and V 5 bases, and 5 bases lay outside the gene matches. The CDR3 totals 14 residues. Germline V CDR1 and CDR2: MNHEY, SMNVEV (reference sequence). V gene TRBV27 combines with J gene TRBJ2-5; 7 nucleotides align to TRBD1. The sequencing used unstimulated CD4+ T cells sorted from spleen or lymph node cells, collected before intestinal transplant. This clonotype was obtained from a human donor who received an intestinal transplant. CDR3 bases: TGTGCCAGCAGTAGGGGGCCCACTCAAGAGACCCAGTACTTC. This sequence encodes CASSRGPTQETQYF.